The 9 T cell receptor beta chains listed next were all sequenced from one sample in a study of blood T cell repertoires in COVID-19. Sequenced by immunoSEQ multiplex PCR; TCRdb stores in-frame clones only, minus some. Counted here are about 230,000 clones, around 84% occurring once; the ten biggest clones make up 11%. What was sequenced was peripheral blood. The receptors shown here come from a man in his fifties or sixties with COVID-19, enrolled during active disease.

Notes on this clone: The identical CDR3 is also encoded by other nucleotide sequences in the sample. This chain joins TRBV19 and TRBJ1-4; 9 nucleotides agree with TRBD1. CDR3 length equals 14 residues. Losses at the gene ends were 3 bases for V and 7 bases for J; bases not matched to a gene: 3. Germline CDR1 reads LNHDA; CDR2 reads SQIVND (reference sequence). The CDR3 DNA is TGTGCCAGTAGTATGGGACAGGGTGGTGAAAAACTGTTTTTT. Its protein is CASSMGQGGEKLFF.

The chain employs TRBV19 and TRBJ2-1, with 13 nucleotides matching TRBD2. Trimming took 5 bases from V and 2 from J; bases not matched to a gene: 9. Germline CDR1 is LNHDA and CDR2 is SQIVND (reference sequence). The CDR3 contains 18 residues. The CDR3 coding sequence is TGTGCCAGTAGTCTCCGGACTAGCGGGAGTCAGGCCTACAATGAGCAGTTCTTC. The encoded protein is CASSLRTSGSQAYNEQFF.

The chain uses TRBV2 and TRBJ2-1; TRBD2 aligns across 8 bases. The CDR3 sequence is 16 residues long. Germline V gene sequence: CDR1 SNHLY, CDR2 FYNNEI. V shed 2 bases and J 6 bases; nucleotides not matched to a gene: 9. The CDR3 is CASSEMGLVNGNEQFF. CDR3 in DNA: TGTGCCAGCAGTGAAATGGGACTAGTGAACGGCAATGAGCAGTTCTTC.

This clone was detected only a few times. This chain uses TRBV27 with TRBJ1-5; possibly TRBD1 for D (5 bases). CDR3 length: 16 residues. V lost 5 bases to trimming and J lost 2 bases, with 16 bases between them. CDR1 and CDR2 (germline): MNHEY, SMNVEV (reference sequence). In DNA form, the CDR3 reads TGTGCCAGCAGTCCAACGGCCCCGGGGGGCAATCAGCCCCAGCATTTT. The encoded protein is CASSPTAPGGNQPQHF.

This chain joins TRBV27 and TRBJ1-2; 7 positions match TRBD1. The junction had 5 bases not matched to a gene; V was cut back by 6 bases and J by 7 bases. This CDR3 spans 12 amino acids. Per germline, CDR1 MNHEY and CDR2 SMNVEV (reference sequence). The CDR3 sequence: CASRTTGFGYTF. CDR3 DNA: TGTGCCAGCAGGACGACAGGGTTTGGCTACACCTTC.

This chain joins TRBV18 and TRBJ2-1; maybe TRBD1 (7 bases). The V gene lost 3 bases and the J gene lost 7 bases, with 16 bases spanning the gap. This CDR3 has 15 residues. CDR1 is KGHSH and CDR2 is LQKENI in the germline V gene. The CDR3 region has the DNA TGTGCCAGCTCACCTACCAGGGGGAGCGGGAATGAGCAGTTCTTC. This codes for CASSPTRGSGNEQFF.

This chain joins TRBV3-1 (or the pseudogene TRBV3-2) and TRBJ2-7, with D possibly being TRBD1 (5 bases). This CDR3 spans 13 amino acids. Germline-derived CDR1 and CDR2 are LGHDT and YNNKEL (reference sequence). Trimming took 5 bases from V and 0 from J, leaving 8 bases between them. The CDR3 region is CASSKTDSYEQYF. The CDR3 DNA follows: TGTGCCAGCAGCAAGACAGACTCCTACGAGCAGTACTTC.

This clone was recorded many times. The chain uses TRBV7-9 and TRBJ1-1, with 7 bases fitting TRBD1. Germline CDR1 and CDR2: SEHNR and FQNEAQ (reference sequence). CDR3 length equals 15 residues. The V gene end was trimmed by 5 bases and the J gene end by 4 bases; junction bases not matched to a gene: 10. The CDR3 DNA sequence: TGTGCCAGCAGCCGCGACAGGGATGGGTCCACTGAAGCTTTCTTT. Its translation: CASSRDRDGSTEAFF.

The chain has TRBV15 and TRBJ2-2; 8 bases map to TRBD1. CDR1 LNHNV and CDR2 YYDKDF come from the germline V gene (reference sequence). The V segment lost 5 bases and the J segment 3 bases; nucleotides outside the gene matches: 5. The CDR3 has 15 amino acids. The CDR3 is CATSLGRGHTGELFF. CDR3 nucleotide sequence: TGTGCCACCAGCCTCGGCAGGGGGCACACCGGGGAGCTGTTTTTT.